A selection of T cell receptor beta chains follows, all from one sample in a study of immune cell composition in non-small cell lung cancer. Assay: immunoSEQ multiplex PCR; the TCRdb copy retains only in-frame clones and omits some. The table includes about 9,100 clones, 55% to 75% detected once. The sequenced material came from lung tumor tissue. Every receptor here comes from a human donor with non-small cell lung cancer. CDR3s include the opening cysteine and the closing phenylalanine or tryptophan. A D gene is named only where the DNA matches it firmly. Size values are once, few and many counts, or a class for expanded clones, and some rows have none.

>.|.|TRBJ2-3|TRBV7-2
TGTGCCAGCAGCTTAGCACACCAGGGTAGGGATACGCAGTATTTT
CASSLAHQGRDTQYF
>once|TRBD1|TRBJ1-5|TRBV19
TGTGCCACCATTTCTGACAGGGGCGGATTTAATCAGCCCCAGCATTTT
CATISDRGGFNQPQHF
>.|.|TRBJ2-3|TRBV7-2
TGTGCCAGCAGCTTCGTTTCCTCCGGAGATACGCAGTATTTT
CASSFVSSGDTQYF
>few|.|TRBJ1-2|TRBV15
TGTGCCACCAGCGTAGCCGGGACTGCACAGATTAACTATGGCTACACCTTC
CATSVAGTAQINYGYTF
>medium-sized|.|TRBJ1-1|TRBV6-5
TGTGCCAGCAGGACCTTTAGTGGCGCCACTGAAGCTTTCTTT
CASRTFSGATEAFF
>few|.|TRBJ2-3|TRBV7-9
TGTGCCAGCAGCCACGGGACGGGGAATACGCAGTATTTT
CASSHGTGNTQYF
>.|TRBD1|TRBJ1-1|TRBV7-2
TGTGCCAGCAGCTTAGAGGGACAGGGTACTGAAGCTTTCTTT
CASSLEGQGTEAFF
>.|.|TRBJ2-5|TRBV9
TGTGCCAGCAGCGTAGAACCGGGGGTTTCGACCCAGTACTTC
CASSVEPGVSTQYF
>.|.|TRBJ1-4|TRBV2
TGTGCCAGCAGTGAGCATAAGGGGAATGAAAAACTGTTTTTT
CASSEHKGNEKLFF
>.|.|TRBJ2-5|TRBV11-2
TGTGCCAGCAGCTTAGCCACGGGACTCACCCAAGAGACCCAGTACTTC
CASSLATGLTQETQYF
>.|.|TRBJ1-2|TRBV6-5
TGTGCCAGCAGTAAGGGACGGGGGGCGGGAGGCTACACCTTC
CASSKGRGAGGYTF
>medium-sized|TRBD1|TRBJ2-1|TRBV18
TGTGCCAGCTCACCGGTGGACAGGGTCCGCAATGAGCAGTTCTTC
CASSPVDRVRNEQFF
>few|.|TRBJ2-3|TRBV7-6
TGTGCCAGCAGTCAAAGGGGTGGGGGCACAGATACGCAGTATTTT
CASSQRGGGTDTQYF
>once|TRBD1|TRBJ2-4|TRBV7-8
TGTGCCAGCAGCCCATTGGACAGGGTTCACATTCAGTACTTC
CASSPLDRVHIQYF
>once|.|TRBJ2-6|TRBV19
TGTGCCAGTAGTATTGCAGGGGGGGGGAGCGTCCTGACTTTC
CASSIAGGGSVLTF
>medium-sized|.|TRBJ2-7|TRBV15
TGTGCCACCAGCAGAGGGGGTTCGCTGTACGAGCAGTACTTC
CATSRGGSLYEQYF
>.|.|TRBJ2-3|TRBV7-7
TGTGCTAGCAGCCCCCAGGCTGGGTACCCAGATACGCAGTATTTT
CASSPQAGYPDTQYF
>few|TRBD1|TRBJ1-5|TRBV10-3
TGTGCCATCAGGGACAGGGAGAATCAGCCCCAGCATTTT
CAIRDRENQPQHF
>.|TRBD1|TRBJ2-4|TRBV4-2
TGTGCCAGCAGCCAAGATGACGGGACAGAAAACATTCAGTACTTC
CASSQDDGTENIQYF
>few|.|TRBJ1-2|TRBV6-7
TGTGCCAGCAGTTTTTGGGGCGAAGGGCATTCATATGGCTACACCTTC
CASSFWGEGHSYGYTF
>few|.|TRBJ2-1|TRBV4-2
TGTGCCAGCAGCCAAGATGGGACGGAAAACAATGAGCAGTTCTTC
CASSQDGTENNEQFF
>.|TRBD1|TRBJ1-1|TRBV18
TGTGCCAGCTCACCCACGGGGGACAGGGGATTTGGGGCGAACACTGAAGCTTTCTTT
CASSPTGDRGFGANTEAFF
>.|.|TRBJ1-2|TRBV11-2
TGTGCCAGCAGCTTAAATATGGGGTATGGCTACACCTTC
CASSLNMGYGYTF
>.|TRBD1|TRBJ1-6|TRBV6-5
TGTGCCAGCTCCAAGGGGGACAGGGGTTCACCCCTCCACTTT
CASSKGDRGSPLHF
>once|.|TRBJ2-7|TRBV18
TGTGCCAGCTCACCATTACCTGTGGGCAGTTCCTACGAGCAGTACTTC
CASSPLPVGSSYEQYF
>.|.|TRBJ1-5|TRBV6-6
TGTGCCAGCAGTTACCCTGGTCGCAGGGGAAATCAGCCCCAGCATTTT
CASSYPGRRGNQPQHF